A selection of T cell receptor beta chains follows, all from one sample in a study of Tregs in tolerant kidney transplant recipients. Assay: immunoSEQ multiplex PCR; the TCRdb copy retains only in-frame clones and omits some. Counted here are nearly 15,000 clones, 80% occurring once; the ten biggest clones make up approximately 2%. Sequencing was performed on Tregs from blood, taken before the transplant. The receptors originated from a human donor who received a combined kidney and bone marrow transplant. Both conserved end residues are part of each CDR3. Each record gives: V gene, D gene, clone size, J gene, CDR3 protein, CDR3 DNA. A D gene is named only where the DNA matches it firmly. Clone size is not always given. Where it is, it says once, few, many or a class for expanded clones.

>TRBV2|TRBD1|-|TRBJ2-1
CASSGGTGGIDEQFF
TGTGCCAGCAGTGGGGGGACAGGGGGGATCGATGAGCAGTTCTTC
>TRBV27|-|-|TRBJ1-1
CASSQNTEAFF
TGTGCCAGCAGCCAAAACACTGAAGCTTTCTTT
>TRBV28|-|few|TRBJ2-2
CASSLRSWELFF
TGTGCCAGCAGTTTACGGAGCTGGGAGCTGTTTTTT
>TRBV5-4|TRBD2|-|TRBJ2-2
CASIHKTSGGTGELFF
TGTGCCAGCATTCATAAGACTAGCGGGGGGACCGGGGAGCTGTTTTTT
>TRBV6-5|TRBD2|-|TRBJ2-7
CASTLLAGYEQYF
TGTGCCAGCACTCTACTAGCGGGGTACGAGCAGTACTTC
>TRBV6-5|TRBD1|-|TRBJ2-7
CASSLQGAYEQYF
TGTGCCAGCAGTCTACAGGGGGCCTACGAGCAGTACTTC
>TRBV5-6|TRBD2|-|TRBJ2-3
CASSYGLAVTDTQYF
TGTGCCAGCAGCTATGGACTAGCGGTTACAGATACGCAGTATTTT
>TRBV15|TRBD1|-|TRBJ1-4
CATSSGGQNRGEKLFF
TGTGCCACCAGCAGTGGGGGACAGAACAGGGGTGAAAAACTGTTTTTT
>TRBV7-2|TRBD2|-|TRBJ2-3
CASSLGLAGGGDTQYF
TGTGCCAGCAGCTTAGGGCTAGCGGGGGGGGGAGATACGCAGTATTTT
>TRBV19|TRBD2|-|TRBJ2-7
CASSPRVAGTYEQYF
TGTGCCAGTAGTCCCCGGGTAGCGGGGACGTACGAGCAGTACTTC
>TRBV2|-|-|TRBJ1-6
CASGLRESPLHF
TGTGCCAGCGGGTTGAGGGAATCACCCCTCCACTTT
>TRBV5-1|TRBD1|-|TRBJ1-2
CASSLATRQGDGYTF
TGCGCCAGCAGCTTGGCTACGCGGCAGGGGGATGGCTACACCTTC
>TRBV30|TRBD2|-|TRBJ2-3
CAWSPSGLAGADTQYF
TGTGCCTGGAGCCCCTCGGGACTAGCGGGCGCAGATACGCAGTATTTT
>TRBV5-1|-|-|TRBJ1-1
CASSFGSTGNTEAFF
TGCGCCAGCAGCTTCGGTTCTACAGGGAACACTGAAGCTTTCTTT
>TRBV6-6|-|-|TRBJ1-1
CASSRGTLTEAFF
TGTGCCAGCAGCCGCGGGACCCTCACTGAAGCTTTCTTT
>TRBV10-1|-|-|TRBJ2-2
CASRDRQFTGELFF
TGCGCCAGCAGAGACCGACAGTTCACCGGGGAGCTGTTTTTT
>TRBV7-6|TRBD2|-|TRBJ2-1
CASSLGGYSGGADNEQFF
TGTGCCAGCAGCCTAGGGGGCTATAGCGGGGGGGCAGACAATGAGCAGTTCTTC
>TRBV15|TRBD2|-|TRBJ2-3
CATSRVGGTYHTDTQYF
TGTGCCACCAGCAGAGTCGGGGGGACCTACCACACAGATACGCAGTATTTT
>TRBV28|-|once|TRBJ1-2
CASNRQEAEWYGYTF
TGTGCCAGCAACAGACAGGAGGCCGAATGGTATGGCTACACCTTC